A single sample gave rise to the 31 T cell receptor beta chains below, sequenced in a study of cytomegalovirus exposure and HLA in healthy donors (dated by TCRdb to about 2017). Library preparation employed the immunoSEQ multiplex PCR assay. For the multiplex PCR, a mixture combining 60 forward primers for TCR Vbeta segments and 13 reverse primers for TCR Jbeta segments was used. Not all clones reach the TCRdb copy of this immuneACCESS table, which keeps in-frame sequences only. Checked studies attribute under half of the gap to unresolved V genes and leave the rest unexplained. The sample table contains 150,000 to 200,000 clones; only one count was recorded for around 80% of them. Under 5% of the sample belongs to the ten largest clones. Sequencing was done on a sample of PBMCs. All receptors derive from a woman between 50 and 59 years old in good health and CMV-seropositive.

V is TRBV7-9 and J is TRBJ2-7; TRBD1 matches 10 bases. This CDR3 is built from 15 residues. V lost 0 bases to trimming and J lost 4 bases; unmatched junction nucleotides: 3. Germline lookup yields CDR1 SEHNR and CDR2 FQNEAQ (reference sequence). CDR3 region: CASSLARDRGYEQYF. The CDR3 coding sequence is TGTGCCAGCAGCTTAGCGAGGGACAGGGGTTACGAGCAGTACTTC.

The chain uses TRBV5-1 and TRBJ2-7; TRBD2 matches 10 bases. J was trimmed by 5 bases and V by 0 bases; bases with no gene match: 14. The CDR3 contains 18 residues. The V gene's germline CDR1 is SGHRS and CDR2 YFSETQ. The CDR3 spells CASSLEVRTSGRPNEQYF. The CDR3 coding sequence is TGCGCCAGCAGCTTGGAGGTGCGGACTAGCGGACGCCCCAACGAGCAGTACTTC.

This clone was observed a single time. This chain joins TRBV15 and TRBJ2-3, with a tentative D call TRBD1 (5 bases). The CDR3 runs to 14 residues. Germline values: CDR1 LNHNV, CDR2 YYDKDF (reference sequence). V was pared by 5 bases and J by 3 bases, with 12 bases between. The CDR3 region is CATSWETGTDTQYF. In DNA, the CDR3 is TGTGCCACCAGCTGGGAAACAGGTACAGATACGCAGTATTTT.

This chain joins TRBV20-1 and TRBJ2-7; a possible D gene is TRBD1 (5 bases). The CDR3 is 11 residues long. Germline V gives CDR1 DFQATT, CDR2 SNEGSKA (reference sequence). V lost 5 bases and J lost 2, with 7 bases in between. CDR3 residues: CSARQTYEQYF. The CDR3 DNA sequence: TGCAGTGCTCGACAGACCTACGAGCAGTACTTC.

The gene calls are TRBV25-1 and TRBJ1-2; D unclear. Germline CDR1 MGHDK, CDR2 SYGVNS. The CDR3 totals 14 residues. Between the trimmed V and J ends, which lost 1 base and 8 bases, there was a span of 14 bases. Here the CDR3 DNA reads TGTGCCAGCAGTGAATCGGCGTACTTCGGGGGCTACACCTTC. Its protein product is CASSESAYFGGYTF.

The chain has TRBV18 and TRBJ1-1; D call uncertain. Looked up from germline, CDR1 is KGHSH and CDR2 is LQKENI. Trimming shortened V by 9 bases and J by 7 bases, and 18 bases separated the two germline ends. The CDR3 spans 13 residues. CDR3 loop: CASSASMADEAFF. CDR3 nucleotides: TGTGCCAGTTCAGCCTCAATGGCCGATGAAGCTTTCTTT.

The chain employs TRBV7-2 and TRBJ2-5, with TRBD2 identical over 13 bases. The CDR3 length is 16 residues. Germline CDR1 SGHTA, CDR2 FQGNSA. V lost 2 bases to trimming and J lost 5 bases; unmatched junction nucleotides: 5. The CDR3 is CASSLTSGGVAETQYF. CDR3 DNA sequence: TGTGCCAGCAGCTTAACTAGCGGGGGGGTGGCGGAGACCCAGTACTTC.

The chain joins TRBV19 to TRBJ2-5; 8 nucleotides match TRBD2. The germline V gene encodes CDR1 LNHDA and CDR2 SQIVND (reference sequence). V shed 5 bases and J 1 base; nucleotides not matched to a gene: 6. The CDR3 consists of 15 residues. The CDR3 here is CASSSLAGPQETQYF. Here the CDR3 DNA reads TGTGCCAGTAGTTCTCTAGCGGGCCCCCAAGAGACCCAGTACTTC.

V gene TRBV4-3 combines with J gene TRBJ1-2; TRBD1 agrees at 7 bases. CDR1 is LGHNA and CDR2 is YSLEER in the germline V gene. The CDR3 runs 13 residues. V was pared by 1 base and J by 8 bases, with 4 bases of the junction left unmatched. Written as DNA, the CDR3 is TGCGCCAGCAGCCAAGGGACAGGTAAAGGCTACACCTTC. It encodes CASSQGTGKGYTF.

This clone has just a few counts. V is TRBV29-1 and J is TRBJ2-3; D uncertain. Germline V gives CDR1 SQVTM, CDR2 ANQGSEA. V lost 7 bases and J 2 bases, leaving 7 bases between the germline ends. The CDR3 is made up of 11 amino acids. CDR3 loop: CSARLTDTQYF. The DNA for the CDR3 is TGCAGCGCGCGACTCACAGATACGCAGTATTTT.

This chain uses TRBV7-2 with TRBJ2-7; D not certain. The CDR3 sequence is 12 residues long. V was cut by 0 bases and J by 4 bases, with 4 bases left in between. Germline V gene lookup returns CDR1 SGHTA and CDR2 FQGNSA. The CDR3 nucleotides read TGTGCCAGCAGCTTAGCGCTATACGAGCAGTACTTC. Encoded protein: CASSLALYEQYF.

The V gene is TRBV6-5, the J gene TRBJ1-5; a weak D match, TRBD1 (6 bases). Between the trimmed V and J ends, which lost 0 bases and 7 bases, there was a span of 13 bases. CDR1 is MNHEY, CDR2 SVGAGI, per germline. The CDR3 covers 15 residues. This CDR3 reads CASSYSTGIGQPQHF. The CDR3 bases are TGTGCCAGCAGTTACTCTACAGGGATCGGACAGCCCCAGCATTTT.

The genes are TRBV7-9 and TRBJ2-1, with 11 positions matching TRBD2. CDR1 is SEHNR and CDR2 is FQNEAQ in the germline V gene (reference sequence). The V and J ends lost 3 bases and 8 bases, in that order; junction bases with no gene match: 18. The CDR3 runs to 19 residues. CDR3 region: CASSFRRSGRARVTDEQFF. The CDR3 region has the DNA TGTGCCAGCAGCTTCCGGCGTAGCGGGAGGGCCAGGGTTACAGATGAGCAGTTCTTC.

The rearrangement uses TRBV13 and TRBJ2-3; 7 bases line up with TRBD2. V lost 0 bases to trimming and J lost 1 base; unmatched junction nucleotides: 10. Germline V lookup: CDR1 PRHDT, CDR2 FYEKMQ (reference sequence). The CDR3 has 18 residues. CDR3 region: CASSLGLRGETRTDTQYF. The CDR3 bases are TGTGCCAGCAGCTTAGGCCTTCGGGGGGAGACACGCACAGATACGCAGTATTTT.

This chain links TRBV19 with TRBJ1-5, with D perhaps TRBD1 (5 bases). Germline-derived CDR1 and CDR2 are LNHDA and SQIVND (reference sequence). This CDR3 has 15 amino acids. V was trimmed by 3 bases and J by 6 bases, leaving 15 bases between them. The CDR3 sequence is CASSITGEYGQPQHF. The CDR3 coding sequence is TGTGCCAGTAGTATTACGGGGGAGTATGGTCAGCCCCAGCATTTT.

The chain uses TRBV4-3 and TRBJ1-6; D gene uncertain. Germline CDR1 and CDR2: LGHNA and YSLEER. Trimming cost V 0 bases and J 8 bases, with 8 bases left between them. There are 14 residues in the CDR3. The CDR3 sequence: CASSQDLSDSPLHF. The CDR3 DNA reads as TGCGCCAGCAGCCAAGATTTGAGTGATTCACCCCTCCACTTT.

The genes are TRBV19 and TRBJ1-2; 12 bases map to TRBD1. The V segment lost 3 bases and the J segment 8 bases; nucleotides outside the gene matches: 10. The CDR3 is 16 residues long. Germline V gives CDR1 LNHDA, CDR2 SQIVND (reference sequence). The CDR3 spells CASSMRDRGLSRGYTF. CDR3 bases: TGTGCCAGTAGTATGCGGGACAGGGGGCTATCGAGGGGCTACACCTTC.

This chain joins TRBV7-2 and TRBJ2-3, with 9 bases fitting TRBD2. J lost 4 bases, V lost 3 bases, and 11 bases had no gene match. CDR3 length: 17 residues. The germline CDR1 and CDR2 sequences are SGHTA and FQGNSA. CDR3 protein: CASSLPAGGLGADTQYF. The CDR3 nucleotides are TGTGCCAGCAGCTTGCCCGCGGGGGGGCTTGGGGCAGATACGCAGTATTTT.

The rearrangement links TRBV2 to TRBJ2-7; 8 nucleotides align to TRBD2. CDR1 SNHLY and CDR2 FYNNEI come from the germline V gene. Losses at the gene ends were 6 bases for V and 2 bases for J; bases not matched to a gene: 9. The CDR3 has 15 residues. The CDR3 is CASRGRSGVAYEQYF. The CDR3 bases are TGTGCCAGCAGGGGACGTAGCGGGGTGGCCTACGAGCAGTACTTC. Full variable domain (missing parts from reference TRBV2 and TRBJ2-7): EPEVTQTPSHQVTQMGQEVILRCVPISNHLYFYWYRQILGQKVEFLVSFYNNEISEKSEIFDDQFSVERPDGSNFTLKIRSTKLEDSAMYFCASRGRSGVAYEQYFGPGTRLTVT.

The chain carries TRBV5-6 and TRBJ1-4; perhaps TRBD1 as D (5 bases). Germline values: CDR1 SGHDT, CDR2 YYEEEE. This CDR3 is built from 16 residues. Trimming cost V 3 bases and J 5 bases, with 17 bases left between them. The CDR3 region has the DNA TGTGCCAGCAGCTCTCCTACCCGGGGGGGGAATGAAAAACTGTTTTTT. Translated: CASSSPTRGGNEKLFF.

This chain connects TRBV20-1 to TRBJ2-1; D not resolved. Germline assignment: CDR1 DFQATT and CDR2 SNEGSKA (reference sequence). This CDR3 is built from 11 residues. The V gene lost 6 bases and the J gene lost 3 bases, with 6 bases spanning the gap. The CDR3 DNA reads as TGCAGTGCCACCGGCTACAATGAGCAGTTCTTC. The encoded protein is CSATGYNEQFF.

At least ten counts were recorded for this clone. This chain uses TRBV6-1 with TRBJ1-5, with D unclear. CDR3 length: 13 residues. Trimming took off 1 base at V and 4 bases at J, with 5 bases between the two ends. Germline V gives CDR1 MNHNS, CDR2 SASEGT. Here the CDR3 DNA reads TGTGCCAGCAGTGAAGTCCCTAATCAGCCCCAGCATTTT. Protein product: CASSEVPNQPQHF.

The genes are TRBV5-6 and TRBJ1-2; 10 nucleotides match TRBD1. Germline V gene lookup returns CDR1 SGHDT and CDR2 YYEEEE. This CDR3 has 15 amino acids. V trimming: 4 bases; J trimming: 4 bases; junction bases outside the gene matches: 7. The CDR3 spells CASSLRDRGGYGYTF. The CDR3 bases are TGTGCCAGCAGCCTCCGGGACAGGGGTGGCTATGGCTACACCTTC.

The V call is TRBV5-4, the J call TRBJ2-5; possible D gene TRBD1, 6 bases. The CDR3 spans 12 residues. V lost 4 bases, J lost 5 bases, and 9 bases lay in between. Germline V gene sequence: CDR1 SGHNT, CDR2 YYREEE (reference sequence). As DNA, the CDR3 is TGTGCCAGCAGCCTGAGGGGGGAGACCCAGTACTTC. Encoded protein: CASSLRGETQYF.

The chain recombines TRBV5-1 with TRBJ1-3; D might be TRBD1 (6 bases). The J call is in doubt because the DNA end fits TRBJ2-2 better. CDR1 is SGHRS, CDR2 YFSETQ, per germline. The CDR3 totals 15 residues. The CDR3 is CASSLGQRNTGELFF. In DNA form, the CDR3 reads TGCGCCAGCAGCCTAGGACAGAGGAACACCGGGGAGCTGTTTTTT.

The CDR3 region has the DNA TGTGCCAGCAGCTTAGCCACTAGCGGGGGCTACAATGAGCAGTTCTTC. The encoded protein is CASSLATSGGYNEQFF. This sequence joins TRBV7-8 and TRBJ2-1, with TRBD2 matching over 11 bases. This CDR3 contains 16 residues. Trimming removed 0 bases from V and 3 bases from J; junction bases left unmatched: 1. Per germline, CDR1 SGHVS and CDR2 FQNEAQ.

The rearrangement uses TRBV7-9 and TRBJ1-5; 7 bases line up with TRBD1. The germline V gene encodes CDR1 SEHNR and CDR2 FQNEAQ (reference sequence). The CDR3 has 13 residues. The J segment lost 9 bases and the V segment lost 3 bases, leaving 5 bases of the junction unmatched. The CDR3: CASSFDRDGPQHF. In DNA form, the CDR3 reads TGTGCCAGCAGCTTTGACAGGGATGGGCCCCAGCATTTT. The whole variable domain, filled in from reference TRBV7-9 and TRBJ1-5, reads DTGVSQNPRHKITKRGQNVTFRCDPISEHNRLYWYRQTLGQGPEFLTYFQNEAQLEKSRLLSDRFSAERPKGSFSTLEIQRTEQGDSAMYLCASSFDRDGPQHFGDGTRLSIL.

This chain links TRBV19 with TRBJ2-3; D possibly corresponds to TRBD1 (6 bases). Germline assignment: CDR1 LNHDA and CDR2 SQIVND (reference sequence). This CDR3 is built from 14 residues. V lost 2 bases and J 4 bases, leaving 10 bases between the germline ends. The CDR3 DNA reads TGTGCCAGTAGTATAAGCAGGGGCGCAGATACGCAGTATTTT. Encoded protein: CASSISRGADTQYF.

Here the CDR3 reads CASSLVWDSSGNTIYF. CDR3 sequence (DNA): TGTGCCAGCAGCTTAGTCTGGGACAGCTCTGGAAACACCATATATTTT. The genes are TRBV7-9 and TRBJ1-3; TRBD1 matches 7 bases. The V gene's germline CDR1 is SEHNR and CDR2 FQNEAQ (reference sequence). Trimming at V came to 1 base and at J to 0 bases, leaving 3 bases not matched to a gene. The CDR3 contains 16 residues.

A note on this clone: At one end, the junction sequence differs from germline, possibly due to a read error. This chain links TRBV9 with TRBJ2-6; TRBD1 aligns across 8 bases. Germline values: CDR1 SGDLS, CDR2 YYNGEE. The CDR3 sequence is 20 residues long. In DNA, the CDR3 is TGTGCCAGCGGCGTAGCATCGACAGGGGAGGATTCTACTGGGGCCAACGTCCTGACTTTC. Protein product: CASGVASTGEDSTGANVLTF.

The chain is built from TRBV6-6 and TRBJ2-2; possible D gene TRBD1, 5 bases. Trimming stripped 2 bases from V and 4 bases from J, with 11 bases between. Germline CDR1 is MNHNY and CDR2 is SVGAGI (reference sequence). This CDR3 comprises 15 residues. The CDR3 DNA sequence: TGTGCCAGCAGTTACGATTCAGGGATCACCGGGGAGCTGTTTTTT. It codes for CASSYDSGITGELFF.